This T cell receptor (beta chain) was sequenced for a study of regulatory T cells in long-lasting Graves disease. Study-wide results and caveats: Graves' patients with persistent disease showed TCR diversity lower than patients newly diagnosed. Study was limited to peripheral blood, excluding thyroid tissue.

This clonotype was observed a handful of times. Its antigen is not identified. Arm-PCR with iRepertoire HTBI primers amplified the CDR3 regions for these TCR beta libraries. MiXCR, run by TCRdb on the multiplex PCR reads, gives a single entry per CDR3 protein. In the table there are over 450,000 distinct CDR3 sequences, 20% to 25% of which are singletons. The time point here: persistent/refractory GD, antithyroid drugs over 5 years with positive TRAb. PBMC RNA served as the TCR library source. This specimen consisted of peripheral blood mononuclear cells (PBMCs), obtained when the disease was refractory, from a patient treated with antithyroid drugs. This clonotype was obtained from a female donor with Graves disease.

The CDR3 DNA reads TGTGCCAGCAGCTACGGACAAAGCAATCAGCCCCAGCATTTT. It encodes CASSYGQSNQPQHF. The chain couples TRBV27 to TRBJ1-5, with D perhaps matching TRBD1 (5 bases). The ends were cut back, 6 bases at V and 1 base at J, with 10 bases in the middle. Germline V gene sequence: CDR1 MNHEY, CDR2 SMNVEV (reference sequence). The CDR3 is 14 amino acids.